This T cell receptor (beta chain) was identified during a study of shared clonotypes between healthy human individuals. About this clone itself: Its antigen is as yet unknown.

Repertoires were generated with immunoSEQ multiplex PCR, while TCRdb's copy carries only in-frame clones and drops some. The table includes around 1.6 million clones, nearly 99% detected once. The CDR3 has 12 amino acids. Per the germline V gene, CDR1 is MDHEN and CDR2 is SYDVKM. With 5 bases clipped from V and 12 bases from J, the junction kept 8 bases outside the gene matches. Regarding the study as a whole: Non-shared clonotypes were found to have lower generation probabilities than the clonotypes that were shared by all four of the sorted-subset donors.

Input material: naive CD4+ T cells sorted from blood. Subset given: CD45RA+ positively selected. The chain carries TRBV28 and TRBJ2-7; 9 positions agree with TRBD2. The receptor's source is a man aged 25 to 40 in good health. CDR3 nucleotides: TGTGCCAGCAGTACTAGTATGGGACTAGCGTACTTC. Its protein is CASSTSMGLAYF.